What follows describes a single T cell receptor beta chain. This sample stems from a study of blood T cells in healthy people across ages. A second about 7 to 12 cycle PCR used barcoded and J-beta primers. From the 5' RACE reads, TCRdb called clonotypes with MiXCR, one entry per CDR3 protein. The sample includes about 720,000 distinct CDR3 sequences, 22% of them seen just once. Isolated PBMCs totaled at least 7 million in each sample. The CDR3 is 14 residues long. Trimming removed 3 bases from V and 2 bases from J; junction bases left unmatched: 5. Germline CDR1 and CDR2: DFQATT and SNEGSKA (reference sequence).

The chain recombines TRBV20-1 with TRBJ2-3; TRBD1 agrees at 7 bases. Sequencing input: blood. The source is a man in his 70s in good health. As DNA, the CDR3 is TGCAGTGCTAGCGACAGGGCTTCCACAGATACGCAGTATTTT. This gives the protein CSASDRASTDTQYF.